What follows is one T cell receptor beta chain and its context. This sample was taken from a study of blood T cell repertoires in COVID-19. Assignment of participants to cohorts was predicated upon participant-reported clinical history. V trimming: 10 bases; J trimming: 6 bases; junction bases outside the gene matches: 10. Looked up from germline, CDR1 is MNHEY and CDR2 is SVGAGI. CDR3 length: 14 residues. Using immunoSEQ multiplex PCR, the repertoire was profiled, and TCRdb retains in-frame clones only, with some absent. The sample has roughly 180,000 clones, roughly 87% seen once. The sequence was obtained from a woman aged 30 to 39 who had recovered from COVID-19. The sequenced material came from PBMCs or T cells enriched from blood (not recorded which). This chain connects TRBV6-5 to TRBJ2-1, with TRBD1 identical over 9 bases. The CDR3 nucleotides are TGTGCCACCAACGAGGGACAGGGAGGCAATGAGCAGTTCTTC. This encodes CATNEGQGGNEQFF.